Below are 26 T cell receptor beta chains sequenced from a single sample in a study of T cell repertoires in cytomegalovirus infection. For these TCRs, the target antigens are not known. TCRdb used MiXCR to reprocess the reads, holding one entry per CDR3 protein. Here the sample spans approximately 110,000 distinct CDR3 sequences, under 55% being singletons. Sequencing used CD8+ T cells from cultured PBMCs, obtained from culture after CMV antigen stimulation. Receptors originate from a human donor in good health (CMV status not recorded). Some clones in this sample may be carry-over from other donors' samples.

The chain is built from TRBV14 and TRBJ1-1, with D possibly matching TRBD1 (5 bases). Germline values: CDR1 SGHDN, CDR2 FVKESK. The CDR3 sequence is 17 residues long. V shed 0 bases and J shed 0 bases, with 14 bases lying between them. This chain's CDR3 is CASSQDHAGWMNTEAFF. CDR3 nucleotide sequence: TGTGCCAGCAGCCAAGATCACGCAGGGTGGATGAACACTGAAGCTTTCTTT. Full variable domain (rest looked up from reference TRBV14 and TRBJ1-1): EAGVTQFPSHSVIEKGQTVTLRCDPISGHDNLYWYRRVMGKEIKFLLHFVKESKQDESGMPNNRFLAERTGGTYSTLKVQPAELEDSGVYFCASSQDHAGWMNTEAFFGQGTRLTVV.

The chain combines TRBV19 with TRBJ2-7; possibly TRBD2 for D (6 bases). Germline CDR1 and CDR2: LNHDA and SQIVND (reference sequence). Trimming removed 2 bases from V and 7 bases from J, with 18 bases in between. The CDR3 length is 15 residues. DNA of the CDR3: TGTGCCAGTAGTATACAAGGCGGGGACCTGGGGGAGCAGTACTTC. This translates into CASSIQGGDLGEQYF. Full variable domain (outside the CDR3, taken from reference TRBV19 and TRBJ2-7): DGGITQSPKYLFRKEGQNVTLSCEQNLNHDAMYWYRQDPGQGLRLIYYSQIVNDFQKGDIAEGYSVSREKKESFPLTVTSAQKNPTAFYLCASSIQGGDLGEQYFGPGTRLTVT.

This clonotype was counted once. The chain couples TRBV6-8 to TRBJ1-1; D unclear. V dropped 10 bases and J dropped 1 base, with 13 bases sitting between them. This CDR3 has 13 amino acids. Germline CDR1 is MNHGY and CDR2 is SAAAGT. The CDR3 DNA is TGTGCCACCAAACTTACCTGGAACACTGAAGCTTTCTTT. Its protein is CATKLTWNTEAFF.

This chain links TRBV6-6 with TRBJ2-7, with TRBD2 matching over 8 bases. Germline trimming cut 6 bases from V and 3 bases from J; bases unmatched to any gene: 7. From germline, CDR1 is MNHNY and CDR2 SVGAGI (reference sequence). CDR3 size: 14 residues. The CDR3 nucleotides are TGTGCCAGCAGCACTAGCGGAGTACACTACGAGCAGTACTTC. It is translated as CASSTSGVHYEQYF.

The chain carries TRBV6-1 and TRBJ1-5; TRBD1 is a possible D gene (5 bases). Germline CDR1 and CDR2: MNHNS and SASEGT. CDR3 size: 14 residues. V dropped 7 bases and J dropped 6 bases, with 16 bases sitting between them. The CDR3, as DNA: TGTGCCAGCAATGGGGGGGGGAAAAGTCAGCCCCAGCATTTT. Translating it yields CASNGGGKSQPQHF.

In its sample, this clonotype was seen a few times. This rearrangement joins TRBV7-6 to TRBJ2-3; D tentatively reads TRBD1 or TRBD2 (5 bases each). The germline V gene has CDR1 SGHVS and CDR2 FNYEAQ. CDR3 length equals 15 residues. V dropped 1 base and J dropped 2 bases, with 10 bases sitting between them. The DNA of the CDR3 is TGTGCCAGCAGCTTAGTGCCCGGGGCCACAGATACGCAGTATTTT. This translates into CASSLVPGATDTQYF.

The chain carries TRBV7-9 and TRBJ1-2; no clear D. Germline V gene lookup returns CDR1 SEHNR and CDR2 FQNEAQ (reference sequence). V dropped 1 base and J dropped 7 bases, with 16 bases sitting between them. This CDR3 is 15 amino acids long. The chain's CDR3 is CASSLDPAGWGGYTF. DNA of the CDR3: TGTGCCAGCAGCTTAGATCCCGCGGGTTGGGGTGGCTACACCTTC.

The table lists this clonotype with many counts. The V and J genes are TRBV14 and TRBJ2-7; D is unclear. CDR3 length: 11 amino acids. V lost 4 bases, J lost 4 bases, and 5 bases lay in between. Germline V lookup: CDR1 SGHDN, CDR2 FVKESK. CDR3 nucleotides: TGTGCCAGCAGCCCAGGATACGAGCAGTACTTC. Protein product: CASSPGYEQYF.

This clonotype was seen more than once but under ten times. The chain employs TRBV15 and TRBJ2-7; no clear D. V lost 3 bases and J 1 base, leaving 10 bases between the germline ends. The germline gives CDR1 LNHNV, CDR2 YYDKDF (reference sequence). CDR3 length: 14 residues. CDR3 coding DNA: TGTGCCACCAGCAGTGGACCGGATTCCTACGAGCAGTACTTC. This codes for CATSSGPDSYEQYF.

This chain joins TRBV7-3 and TRBJ2-5, with TRBD2 matching 8 bases. Trimming at V came to 5 bases and at J to 5 bases, leaving 16 bases not matched to a gene. This CDR3 has 17 amino acids. Germline V gives CDR1 SGHTA, CDR2 FQGTGA. Here the CDR3 DNA reads TGTGCCAGCAGCCCGGGGGGGGGACCACCAAGAGAGGAGACCCAGTACTTC. It translates to CASSPGGGPPREETQYF.

This clonotype was seen a handful of times. The chain employs TRBV7-2 and TRBJ2-1; 12 nucleotides match TRBD2. Germline CDR1 is SGHTA and CDR2 is FQGNSA. V gave up 1 base and J gave up 3 bases; unmatched junction bases: 4. The CDR3 contains 17 residues. CDR3: CASSLEASGGVYNEQFF. The CDR3 DNA sequence: TGTGCCAGCAGCTTAGAGGCTAGCGGGGGGGTCTACAATGAGCAGTTCTTC.

This clonotype has a count of ten or more. This sequence joins TRBV25-1 and TRBJ1-6; 8 bases fit TRBD1. This CDR3 contains 14 residues. With 4 bases clipped from V and 13 bases from J, the junction kept 9 bases outside the gene matches. The germline gives CDR1 MGHDK, CDR2 SYGVNS. Here the CDR3 reads CASSVQGAIVPLHF. CDR3 nucleotides: TGTGCCAGCAGTGTTCAGGGGGCAATAGTGCCCCTCCACTTT.

The sample holds a few counts of this clonotype. The chain combines TRBV12-5 with TRBJ1-4; D might be TRBD1 (6 bases). CDR3 length: 16 amino acids. Germline CDR1 and CDR2: LGHNT and FRNRAP. V lost 2 bases and J 4 bases, leaving 14 bases between the germline ends. CDR3 DNA sequence: TGTGCTAGTGGTTTGTTTCCGACAGGCCATAATGAAAAACTGTTTTTT. It specifies CASGLFPTGHNEKLFF.

The gene calls are TRBV7-8 and TRBJ1-1; D gene unclear. Germline V gene sequence: CDR1 SGHVS, CDR2 FQNEAQ. V was pared by 0 bases and J by 1 base, with 6 bases between. The CDR3 is 14 amino acids. In DNA form, the CDR3 reads TGTGCCAGCAGCTTAGCCCAGGAGAACACTGAAGCTTTCTTT. This translates into CASSLAQENTEAFF.

The rearrangement joins TRBV7-8 to TRBJ2-1, with D unclear. The V end was cut by 2 bases, the J end by 4 bases, with 15 bases between. Germline assignment: CDR1 SGHVS and CDR2 FQNEAQ. The CDR3 is made up of 16 amino acids. CDR3 residues: CASSLLGLEQYNEQFF. CDR3 bases: TGTGCCAGCAGCTTATTAGGGCTTGAACAATACAATGAGCAGTTCTTC.

This clonotype was observed a single time. V and J are TRBV28 and TRBJ2-7, with a weak D call TRBD2 (7 bases). V gave up 3 bases and J gave up 1 base, with 13 bases separating them. CDR3 length: 15 residues. Per germline, CDR1 MDHEN and CDR2 SYDVKM. Here the CDR3 reads CASSFRGAGSYEQYF. The CDR3 bases are TGTGCCAGCAGTTTTCGGGGGGCAGGATCCTACGAGCAGTACTTC. The entire variable domain, with the rest obtained from reference TRBV28 and TRBJ2-7, is as follows: DVKVTQSSRYLVKRTGEKVFLECVQDMDHENMFWYRQDPGLGLRLIYFSYDVKMKEKGDIPEGYSVSREKKERFSLILESASTNQTSMYLCASSFRGAGSYEQYFGPGTRLTVT.

This chain uses TRBV11-2 with TRBJ1-1, with D possibly matching TRBD1 (5 bases). This CDR3 contains 17 residues. The germline V and J ends were trimmed by 5 bases and 7 bases, with 26 bases remaining between them. CDR1 and CDR2 from the germline V gene are SGHAT and FQNNGV. In DNA, the CDR3 is TGTGCCAGCAGCCCGAAGAGACCGGGACGGGATAGAGATGAAGCTTTCTTT. As protein: CASSPKRPGRDRDEAFF.

J is TRBJ2-3 and V is TRBV6-6; 12 nucleotides agree with TRBD2. CDR3 length: 17 residues. Germline assignment: CDR1 MNHNY and CDR2 SVGAGI (reference sequence). After removal of 4 bases from V and 2 bases from J, the junction contained 7 bases not matched to a gene. The CDR3: CASSSLRLAGDTDTQYF. The DNA of the CDR3 is TGTGCCAGCAGTTCCCTTAGACTAGCGGGGGACACAGATACGCAGTATTTT.

This chain connects TRBV27 to TRBJ2-3, with D possibly being TRBD1 (6 bases). V lost 3 bases, J lost 11 bases, and 18 bases lay in between. The V gene's germline CDR1 is MNHEY and CDR2 SMNVEV (reference sequence). This CDR3 is 14 amino acids long. Here the CDR3 reads CASSFVGAQRKQYF. The CDR3 DNA follows: TGTGCCAGCAGTTTTGTGGGGGCGCAAAGAAAGCAGTATTTT.

This clonotype was recorded at least ten times. This chain joins TRBV7-8 and TRBJ2-3, with TRBD2 identical over 8 bases. Germline V gene data show CDR1 as SGHVS and CDR2 as FQNEAQ. This CDR3 spans 16 amino acids. J lost 3 bases, V lost 5 bases, and 10 bases had no gene match. The CDR3 DNA reads TGTGCCAGCAGCCCCCGCCCTGGCGGGGGGACAGATACGCAGTATTTT. It yields the protein CASSPRPGGGTDTQYF.

The chain employs TRBV2 and TRBJ1-3; 12 bases are a match to TRBD1. Germline V gene lookup returns CDR1 SNHLY and CDR2 FYNNEI. V gave up 6 bases and J gave up 0 bases; unmatched junction bases: 6. The length of the CDR3 is 17 residues. The CDR3 sequence is CASRGGTGGSSGNTIYF. The DNA for the CDR3 is TGTGCCAGCAGGGGGGGGACAGGGGGCTCCTCTGGAAACACCATATATTTT.

This clonotype turned up a few times. Written as DNA, the CDR3 is TGTGCCAGCAGCGTAGCTTCAGTGGATACGCAGTATTTT. Its protein product is CASSVASVDTQYF. The chain joins TRBV9 to TRBJ2-3; D is unresolved. Trimming removed 0 bases at V and 6 bases at J, with 8 bases between. This CDR3 is 13 amino acids long. The V gene's germline CDR1 is SGDLS and CDR2 YYNGEE.

This chain links TRBV3-1 with TRBJ1-2; maybe TRBD1 (6 bases). CDR1 LGHDT and CDR2 YNNKEL come from the germline V gene (reference sequence). V lost 3 bases, J lost 3 bases, and 17 bases lay in between. The CDR3 length is 16 residues. CDR3 protein: CASSQAFGGLDYGYTF. CDR3 coding DNA: TGTGCCAGCAGCCAGGCTTTCGGGGGGCTCGACTATGGCTACACCTTC. Combining the CDR3 with reference TRBV3-1 and TRBJ1-2 gives the whole variable domain DTAVSQTPKYLVTQMGNDKSIKCEQNLGHDTMYWYKQDSKKFLKIMFSYNNKELIINETVPNRFSPKSPDKAHLNLHINSLELGDSAVYFCASSQAFGGLDYGYTFGSGTRLTVV.

CDR3 DNA sequence: TGTGCCAGTAGTATGGGGCCAGGCTACGAGCAGTACTTC. Encoded protein: CASSMGPGYEQYF. The chain has TRBV19 and TRBJ2-7, with D perhaps matching TRBD1 (5 bases). CDR1 is LNHDA and CDR2 is SQIVND in the germline V gene (reference sequence). Trimming took 3 bases from V and 3 from J, leaving 9 bases between them. This CDR3 region has 13 residues.

This clonotype was seen only a few times. The chain couples TRBV6-1 to TRBJ2-3; D possibly corresponds to TRBD1 (5 bases). CDR1 and CDR2 (germline): MNHNS, SASEGT. The CDR3 sequence is 15 residues long. V dropped 7 bases and J dropped 3 bases, with 17 bases sitting between them. CDR3 bases: TGTGCCAGCAAAGGTAGGCAGGGTACAACAGATACGCAGTATTTT. Its protein is CASKGRQGTTDTQYF.

The chain has TRBV27 and TRBJ1-5, with TRBD1 as a possible D gene (6 bases). Germline-derived CDR1 and CDR2 are MNHEY and SMNVEV (reference sequence). V was trimmed by 3 bases and J by 5 bases, leaving 14 bases between them. The CDR3 is made up of 15 amino acids. The CDR3 nucleotides read TGTGCCAGCAGTTTTCTCGGGACAAGGGATCAGCCCCAGCATTTT. This codes for CASSFLGTRDQPQHF.